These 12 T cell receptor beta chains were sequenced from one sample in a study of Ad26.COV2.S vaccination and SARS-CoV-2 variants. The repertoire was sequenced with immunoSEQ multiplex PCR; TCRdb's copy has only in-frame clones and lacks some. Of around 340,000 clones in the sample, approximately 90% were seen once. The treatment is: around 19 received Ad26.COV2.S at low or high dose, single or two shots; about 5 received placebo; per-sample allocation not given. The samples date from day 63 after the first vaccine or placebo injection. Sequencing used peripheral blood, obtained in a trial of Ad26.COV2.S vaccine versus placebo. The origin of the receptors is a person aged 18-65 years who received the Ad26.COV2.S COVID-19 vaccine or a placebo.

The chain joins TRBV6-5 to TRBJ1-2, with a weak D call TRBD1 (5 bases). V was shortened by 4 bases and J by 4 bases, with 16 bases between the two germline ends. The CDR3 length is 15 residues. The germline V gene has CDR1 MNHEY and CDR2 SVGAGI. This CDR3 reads CASSSARGGFYGYTF. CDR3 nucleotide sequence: TGTGCCAGCAGTTCCGCCCGGGGGGGGTTCTATGGCTACACCTTC.

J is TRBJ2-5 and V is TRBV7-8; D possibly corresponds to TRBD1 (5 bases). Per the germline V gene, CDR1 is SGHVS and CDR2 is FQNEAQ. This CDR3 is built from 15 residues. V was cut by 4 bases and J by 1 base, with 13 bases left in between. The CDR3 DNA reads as TGTGCCAGCAGCTCGTACTCAGGGCTCCAAGAGACCCAGTACTTC. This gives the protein CASSSYSGLQETQYF.

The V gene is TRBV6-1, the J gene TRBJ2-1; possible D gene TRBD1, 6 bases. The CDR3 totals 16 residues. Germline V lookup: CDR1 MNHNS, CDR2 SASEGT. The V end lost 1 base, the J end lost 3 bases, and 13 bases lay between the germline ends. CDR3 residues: CASSEGAGAGYNEQFF. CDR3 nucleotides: TGTGCCAGCAGTGAAGGGGCAGGGGCAGGCTACAATGAGCAGTTCTTC.

CDR3 in DNA: TGTGCCACCAGTGAGGGGGATTATGGCTACACCTTC. Translated, it gives CATSEGDYGYTF. The rearrangement joins TRBV24-1 to TRBJ1-2, with D perhaps matching TRBD1 (5 bases). This CDR3 contains 12 residues. Germline V gene lookup returns CDR1 KGHDR and CDR2 SFDVKD. Trimming removed 4 bases from V and 5 bases from J, with 7 bases in between.

The CDR3 DNA reads TGTGCCAGCAGCCGTGGACTGGGGGAGACCCAGTACTTC. Its translation: CASSRGLGETQYF. The V call is TRBV5-6, the J call TRBJ2-5, with D perhaps TRBD2 (5 bases). CDR3 length: 13 residues. With 4 bases removed from V and 5 bases from J, the gap between germline ends came to 12 bases. Looked up from germline, CDR1 is SGHDT and CDR2 is YYEEEE.

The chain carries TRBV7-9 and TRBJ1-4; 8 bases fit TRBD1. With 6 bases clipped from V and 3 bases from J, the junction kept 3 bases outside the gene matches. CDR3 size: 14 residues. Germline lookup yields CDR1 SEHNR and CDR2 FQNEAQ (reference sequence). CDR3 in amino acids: CASRTGVANEKLFF. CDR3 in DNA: TGTGCCAGCAGGACAGGGGTGGCTAATGAAAAACTGTTTTTT.

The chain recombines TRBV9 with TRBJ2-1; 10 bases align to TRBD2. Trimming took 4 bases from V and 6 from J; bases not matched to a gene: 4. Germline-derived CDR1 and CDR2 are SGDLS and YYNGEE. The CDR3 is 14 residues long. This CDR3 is CASSTWTSGNEQFF. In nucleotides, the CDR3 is TGTGCCAGCAGCACATGGACTAGCGGCAATGAGCAGTTCTTC.

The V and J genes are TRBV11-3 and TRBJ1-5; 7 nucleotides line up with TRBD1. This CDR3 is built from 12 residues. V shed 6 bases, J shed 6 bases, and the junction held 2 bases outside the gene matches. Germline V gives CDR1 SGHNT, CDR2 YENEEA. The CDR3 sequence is CASRTGSQPQHF. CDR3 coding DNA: TGTGCCAGCAGGACAGGGAGTCAGCCCCAGCATTTT. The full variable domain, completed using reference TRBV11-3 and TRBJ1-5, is EAGVVQSPRYKIIEKKQPVAFWCNPISGHNTLYWYLQNLGQGPELLIRYENEEAVDDSQLPKDRFSAERLKGVDSTLKIQPAELGDSAVYLCASRTGSQPQHFGDGTRLSIL.

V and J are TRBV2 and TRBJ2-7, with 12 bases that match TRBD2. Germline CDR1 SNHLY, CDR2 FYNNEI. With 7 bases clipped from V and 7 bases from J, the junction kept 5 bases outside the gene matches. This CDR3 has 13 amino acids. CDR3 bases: TGTGCCAGCAAACTAGCGGGAGGTGGAGAGCAGTACTTC. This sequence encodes CASKLAGGGEQYF.

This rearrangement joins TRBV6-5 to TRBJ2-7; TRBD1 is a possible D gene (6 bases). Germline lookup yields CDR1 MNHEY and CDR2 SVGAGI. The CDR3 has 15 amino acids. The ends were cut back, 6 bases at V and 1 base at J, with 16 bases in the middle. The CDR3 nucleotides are TGTGCCAGCAGGTTGGACAGCAGCTATTCCTACGAGCAGTACTTC. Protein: CASRLDSSYSYEQYF.

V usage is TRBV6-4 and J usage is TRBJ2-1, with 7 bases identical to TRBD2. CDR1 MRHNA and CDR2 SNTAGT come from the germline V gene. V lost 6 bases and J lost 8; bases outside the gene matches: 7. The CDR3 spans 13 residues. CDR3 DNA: TGTGCCAGCAGGCTGGGGGGGAGCGATGAGCAGTTCTTC. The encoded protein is CASRLGGSDEQFF.

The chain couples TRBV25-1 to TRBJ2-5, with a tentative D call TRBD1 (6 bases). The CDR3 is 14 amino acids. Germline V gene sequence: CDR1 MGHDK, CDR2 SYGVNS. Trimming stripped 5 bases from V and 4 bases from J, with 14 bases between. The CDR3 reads CASSHPGDAETQYF. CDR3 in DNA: TGTGCCAGCAGTCACCCAGGGGATGCAGAGACCCAGTACTTC.